Given below is one T cell receptor beta chain in context. In the source study's methods: Reference gene primers were amplified, and this amplification served to estimate nucleated cell counts. Assay used: immunoSEQ multiplex PCR; TCRdb lists only in-frame clones, some missing. V and J calls and clone size come straight from that table; D and trimming were deduced from the DNA. This table holds 100,000 to 150,000 clones, about 89% found once. The CDR3 extends over 12 amino acids. Germline CDR1 reads SGDLS; CDR2 reads YYNGEE. V shed 4 bases and J shed 4 bases, with 8 bases lying between them. The data stem from a study of blood T cell repertoires in COVID-19. Study background: Specimens from acute and convalescent COVID-19 originated in the United States, Italy and Spain. Sources were T cells, B-cell-depleted T cells, or PBMCs; the material itself was cDNA or gDNA.

The rearrangement links TRBV9 to TRBJ2-5; TRBD2 might be the D (7 bases). This receptor was identified in a man aged 50 to 60 with active or convalescent COVID-19. The sequencing sample was made of peripheral blood. CDR3 bases: TGTGCCAGCAGCAGGGGGGGAGAGACCCAGTACTTC. It codes for CASSRGGETQYF. The full variable domain, completed using reference TRBV9 and TRBJ2-5, is DSGVTQTPKHLITATGQRVTLRCSPRSGDLSVYWYQQSLDQGLQFLIQYYNGEERAKGNILERFSAQQFPDLHSELNLSSLELGDSALYFCASSRGGETQYFGPGTRLLVL.